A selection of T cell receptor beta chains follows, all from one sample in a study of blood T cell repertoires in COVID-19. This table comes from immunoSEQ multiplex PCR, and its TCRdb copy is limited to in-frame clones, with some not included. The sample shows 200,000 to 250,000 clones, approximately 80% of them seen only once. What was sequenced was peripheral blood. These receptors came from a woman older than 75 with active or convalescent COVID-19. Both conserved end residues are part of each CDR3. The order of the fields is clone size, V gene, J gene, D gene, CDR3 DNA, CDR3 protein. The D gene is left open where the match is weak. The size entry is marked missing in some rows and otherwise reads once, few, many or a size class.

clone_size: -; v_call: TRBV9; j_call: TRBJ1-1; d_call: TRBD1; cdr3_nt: TGTGCCAGCAGCGTGACAGGGGCGAACACTGAAGCTTTCTTT; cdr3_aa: CASSVTGANTEAFF
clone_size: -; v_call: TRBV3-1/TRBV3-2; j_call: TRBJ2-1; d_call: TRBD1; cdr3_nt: TGTGCCAGCAGCGGTTACAGGGGGAGTAGGGATGAGCAGTTCTTC; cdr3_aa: CASSGYRGSRDEQFF
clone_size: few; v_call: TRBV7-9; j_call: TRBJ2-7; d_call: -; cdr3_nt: TGTGCCAGCAGCTACGGACAGAGATCCTACGAGCAGTACTTC; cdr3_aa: CASSYGQRSYEQYF
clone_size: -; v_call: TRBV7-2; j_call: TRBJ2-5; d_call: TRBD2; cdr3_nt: TGTGCCAGCAGCTTTCAACTAGCGGAACAAGAGACCCAGTACTTC; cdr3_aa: CASSFQLAEQETQYF
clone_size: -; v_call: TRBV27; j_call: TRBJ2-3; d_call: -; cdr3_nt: TGTGCCAGCAGTCTTAGGCCTAGCGGCACAGATACGCAGTATTTT; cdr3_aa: CASSLRPSGTDTQYF
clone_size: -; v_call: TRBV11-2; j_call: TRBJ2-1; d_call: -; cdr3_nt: TGTGCCAGCAGCGCCAGCTTTTCGGGGATCGGCAATGAGCAGTTCTTC; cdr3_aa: CASSASFSGIGNEQFF
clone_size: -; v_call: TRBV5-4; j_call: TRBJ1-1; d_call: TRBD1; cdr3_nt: TGTGCCAGCAGCTCAAGGGACAGGGGGCGTACTGAAGCTTTCTTT; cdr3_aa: CASSSRDRGRTEAFF
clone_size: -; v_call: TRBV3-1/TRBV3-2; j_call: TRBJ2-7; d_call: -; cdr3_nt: TGTGCCAGCAGCCAAGATCAAACGAGCTACGAGCAGTACTTC; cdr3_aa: CASSQDQTSYEQYF
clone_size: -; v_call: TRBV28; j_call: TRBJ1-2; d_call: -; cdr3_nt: TGTGCCAGCAGTTTAGTACAGGGCTATGGCTACACCTTC; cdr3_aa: CASSLVQGYGYTF
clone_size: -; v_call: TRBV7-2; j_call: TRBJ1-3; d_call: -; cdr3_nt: TGTGCCAGCAGCTTAGGGGGAGGGGTAGGAAACACCATATATTTT; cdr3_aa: CASSLGGGVGNTIYF
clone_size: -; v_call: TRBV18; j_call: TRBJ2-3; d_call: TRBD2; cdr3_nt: TGTGCCAGCTCACCATGGGCGGGAGACACAGATACGCAGTATTTT; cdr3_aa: CASSPWAGDTDTQYF
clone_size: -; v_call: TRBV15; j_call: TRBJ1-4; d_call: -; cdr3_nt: TGTGCCACCAGCAGAGCCGGACTTGAAAAACTGTTTTTT; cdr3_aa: CATSRAGLEKLFF